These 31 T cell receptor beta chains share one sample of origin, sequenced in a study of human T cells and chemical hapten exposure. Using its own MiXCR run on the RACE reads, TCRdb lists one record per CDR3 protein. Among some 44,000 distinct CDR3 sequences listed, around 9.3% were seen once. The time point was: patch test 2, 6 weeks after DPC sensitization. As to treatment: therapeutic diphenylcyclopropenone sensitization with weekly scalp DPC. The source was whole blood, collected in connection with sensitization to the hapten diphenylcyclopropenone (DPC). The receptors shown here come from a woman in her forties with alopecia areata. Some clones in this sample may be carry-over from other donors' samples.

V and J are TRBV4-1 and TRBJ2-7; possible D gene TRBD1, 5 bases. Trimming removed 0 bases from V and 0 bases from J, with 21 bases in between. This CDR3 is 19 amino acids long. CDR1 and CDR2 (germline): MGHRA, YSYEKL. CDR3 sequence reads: CASSQDPGSIDSLSYEQYF. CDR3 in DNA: TGCGCCAGCAGCCAAGATCCAGGGTCTATTGACTCCCTCTCCTACGAGCAGTACTTC.

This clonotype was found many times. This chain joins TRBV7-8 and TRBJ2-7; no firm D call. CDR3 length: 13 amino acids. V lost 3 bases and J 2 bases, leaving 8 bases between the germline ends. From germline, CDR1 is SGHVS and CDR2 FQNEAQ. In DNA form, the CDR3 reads TGTGCCAGCAGCTTGATTGGACCCTACGAGCAGTACTTC. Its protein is CASSLIGPYEQYF.

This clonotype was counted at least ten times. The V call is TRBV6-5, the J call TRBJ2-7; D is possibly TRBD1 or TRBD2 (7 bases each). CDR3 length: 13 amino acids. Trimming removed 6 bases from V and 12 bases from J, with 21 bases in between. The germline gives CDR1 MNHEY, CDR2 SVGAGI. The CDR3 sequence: CASSSDPGGVWYF. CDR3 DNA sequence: TGTGCCAGCAGCTCCGACCCAGGGGGGGTTTGGTACTTC.

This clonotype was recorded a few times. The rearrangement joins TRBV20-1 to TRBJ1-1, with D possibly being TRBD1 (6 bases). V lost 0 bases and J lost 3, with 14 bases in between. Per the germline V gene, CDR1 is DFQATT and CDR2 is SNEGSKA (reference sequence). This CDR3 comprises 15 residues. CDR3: CSAREDRDFYTEAFF. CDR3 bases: TGCAGTGCTAGAGAGGACAGAGATTTTTACACTGAAGCTTTCTTT.

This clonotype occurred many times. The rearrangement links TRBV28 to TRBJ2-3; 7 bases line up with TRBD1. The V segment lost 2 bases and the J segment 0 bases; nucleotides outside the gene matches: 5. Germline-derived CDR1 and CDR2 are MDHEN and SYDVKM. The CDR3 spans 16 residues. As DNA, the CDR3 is TGTGCCAGCAGTTTACAAGGGGGCTTGAGCACAGATACGCAGTATTTT. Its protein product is CASSLQGGLSTDTQYF.

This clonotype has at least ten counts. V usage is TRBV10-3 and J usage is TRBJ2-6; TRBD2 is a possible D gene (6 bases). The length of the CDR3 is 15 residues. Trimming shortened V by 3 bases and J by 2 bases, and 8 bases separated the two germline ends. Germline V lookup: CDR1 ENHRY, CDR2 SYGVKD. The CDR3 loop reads CAISDAGTGANVLTF. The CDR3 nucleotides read TGTGCCATCAGTGATGCGGGAACTGGGGCCAACGTCCTGACTTTC.

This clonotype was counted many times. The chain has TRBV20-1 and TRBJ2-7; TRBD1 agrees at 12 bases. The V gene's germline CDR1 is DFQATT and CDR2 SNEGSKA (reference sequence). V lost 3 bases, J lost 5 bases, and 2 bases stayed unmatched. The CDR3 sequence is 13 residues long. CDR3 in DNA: TGCAGTGCTAGGGGGACAGGGGGCCACGAGCAGTACTTC. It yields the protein CSARGTGGHEQYF.

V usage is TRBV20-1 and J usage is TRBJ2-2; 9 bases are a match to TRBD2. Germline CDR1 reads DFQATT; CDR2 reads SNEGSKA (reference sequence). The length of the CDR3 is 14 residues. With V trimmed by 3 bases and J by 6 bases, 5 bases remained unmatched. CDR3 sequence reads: CSASGTSIPGELFF. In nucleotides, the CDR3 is TGCAGTGCTAGCGGGACTAGCATCCCCGGGGAGCTGTTTTTT.

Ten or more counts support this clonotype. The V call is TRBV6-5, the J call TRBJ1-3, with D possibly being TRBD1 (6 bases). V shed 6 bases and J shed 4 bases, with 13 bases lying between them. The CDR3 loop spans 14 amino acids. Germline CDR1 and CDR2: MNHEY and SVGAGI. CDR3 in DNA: TGTGCCAGCAGGGCCGACAGGTCAGGAAACACCATATATTTT. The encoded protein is CASRADRSGNTIYF.

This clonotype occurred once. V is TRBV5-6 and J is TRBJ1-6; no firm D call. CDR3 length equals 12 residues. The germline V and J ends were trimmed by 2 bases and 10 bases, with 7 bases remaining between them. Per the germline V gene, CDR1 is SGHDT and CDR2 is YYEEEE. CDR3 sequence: CASSFLGSPLHF. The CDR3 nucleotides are TGTGCCAGCAGCTTTCTTGGGTCACCCCTCCACTTT. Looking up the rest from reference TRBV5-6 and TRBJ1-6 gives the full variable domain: DAGVTQSPTHLIKTRGQQVTLRCSPKSGHDTVSWYQQALGQGPQFIFQYYEEEERQRGNFPDRFSGHQFPNYSSELNVNALLLGDSALYLCASSFLGSPLHFGNGTRLTVT.

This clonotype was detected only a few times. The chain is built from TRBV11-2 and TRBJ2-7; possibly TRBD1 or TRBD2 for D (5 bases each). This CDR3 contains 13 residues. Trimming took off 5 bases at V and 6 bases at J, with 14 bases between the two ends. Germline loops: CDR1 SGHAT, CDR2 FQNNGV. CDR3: CASSQMGTTEQYF. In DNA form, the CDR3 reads TGTGCCAGCAGCCAAATGGGGACCACCGAGCAGTACTTC.

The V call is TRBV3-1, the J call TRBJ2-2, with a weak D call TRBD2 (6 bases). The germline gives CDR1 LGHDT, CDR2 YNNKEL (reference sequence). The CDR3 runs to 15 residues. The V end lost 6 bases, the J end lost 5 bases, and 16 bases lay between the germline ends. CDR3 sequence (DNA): TGTGCCAGCAGTAGCCAGGTGGCGGGAACCGGGGAGCTGTTTTTT. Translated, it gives CASSSQVAGTGELFF. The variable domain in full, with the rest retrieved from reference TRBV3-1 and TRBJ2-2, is DTAVSQTPKYLVTQMGNDKSIKCEQNLGHDTMYWYKQDSKKFLKIMFSYNNKELIINETVPNRFSPKSPDKAHLNLHINSLELGDSAVYFCASSSQVAGTGELFFGEGSRLTVL.

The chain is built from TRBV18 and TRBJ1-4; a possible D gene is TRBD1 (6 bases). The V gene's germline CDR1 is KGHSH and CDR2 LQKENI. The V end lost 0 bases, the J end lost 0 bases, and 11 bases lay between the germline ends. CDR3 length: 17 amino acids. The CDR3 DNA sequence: TGTGCCAGCTCACCACCCAGGGGAACCGCAACTAATGAAAAACTGTTTTTT. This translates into CASSPPRGTATNEKLFF.

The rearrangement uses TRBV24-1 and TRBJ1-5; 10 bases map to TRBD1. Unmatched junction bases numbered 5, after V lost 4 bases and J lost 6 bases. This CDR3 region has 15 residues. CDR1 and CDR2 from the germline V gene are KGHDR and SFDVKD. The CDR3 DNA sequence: TGTGCCACCAGTGAGGGACAGGGGATCGGTCAGCCCCAGCATTTT. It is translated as CATSEGQGIGQPQHF.

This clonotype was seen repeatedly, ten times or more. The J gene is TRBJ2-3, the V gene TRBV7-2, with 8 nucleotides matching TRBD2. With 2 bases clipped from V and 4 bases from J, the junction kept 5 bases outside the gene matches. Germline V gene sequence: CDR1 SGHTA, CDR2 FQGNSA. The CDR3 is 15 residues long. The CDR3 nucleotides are TGTGCCAGCAGCTTAAGTCTAGCGGGTGCAGATACGCAGTATTTT. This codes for CASSLSLAGADTQYF.

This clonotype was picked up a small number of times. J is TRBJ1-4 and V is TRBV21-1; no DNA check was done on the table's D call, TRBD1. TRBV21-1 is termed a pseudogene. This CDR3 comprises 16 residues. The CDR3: CASSTGRCSINEKLFF. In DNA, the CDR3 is TGTGCCAGCAGCACGGGACGGTGTTCTATTAATGAAAAACTGTTTTTT.

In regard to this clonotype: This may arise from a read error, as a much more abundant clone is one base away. CDR3 loop: CASTGGDRENYGYTF. CDR3 DNA: TGTGCCAGCACCGGGGGGGACAGAGAAAACTATGGCTACACCTTC. V is TRBV7-9 and J is TRBJ1-2; TRBD1 matches 7 bases. Trimming removed 7 bases from V and 2 bases from J; junction bases left unmatched: 10. Germline-derived CDR1 and CDR2 are SEHNR and FQNEAQ (reference sequence). The CDR3 has 15 amino acids.

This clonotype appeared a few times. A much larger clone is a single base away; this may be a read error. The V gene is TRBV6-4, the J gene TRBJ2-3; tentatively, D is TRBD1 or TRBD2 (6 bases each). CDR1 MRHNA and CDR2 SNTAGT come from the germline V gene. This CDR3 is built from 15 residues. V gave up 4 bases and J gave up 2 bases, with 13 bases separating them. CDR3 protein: CASSVGGGDTDTQYF. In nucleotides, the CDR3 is TGTGCCAGCAGTGTCGGGGGCGGGGACACAGATACGCAGTATTTT.

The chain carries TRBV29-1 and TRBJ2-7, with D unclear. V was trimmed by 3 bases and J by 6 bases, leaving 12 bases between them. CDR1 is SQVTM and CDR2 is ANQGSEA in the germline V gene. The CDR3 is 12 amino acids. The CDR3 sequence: CSVDSLGSEQYF. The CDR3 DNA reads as TGCAGCGTTGATTCTCTGGGAAGCGAGCAGTACTTC.

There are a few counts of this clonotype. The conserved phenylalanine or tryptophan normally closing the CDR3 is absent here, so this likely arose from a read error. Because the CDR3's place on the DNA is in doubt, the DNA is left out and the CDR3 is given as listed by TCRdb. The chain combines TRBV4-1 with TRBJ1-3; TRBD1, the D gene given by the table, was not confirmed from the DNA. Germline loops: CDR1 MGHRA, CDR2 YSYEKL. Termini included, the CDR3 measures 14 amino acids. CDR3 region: CASSQESGTGGPTV.

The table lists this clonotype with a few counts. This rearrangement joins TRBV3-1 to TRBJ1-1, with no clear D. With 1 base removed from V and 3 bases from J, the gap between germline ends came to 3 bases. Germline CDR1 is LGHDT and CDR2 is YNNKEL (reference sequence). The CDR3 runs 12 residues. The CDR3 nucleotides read TGTGCCAGCAGCCAAGGGGACACTGAAGCTTTCTTT. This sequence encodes CASSQGDTEAFF.

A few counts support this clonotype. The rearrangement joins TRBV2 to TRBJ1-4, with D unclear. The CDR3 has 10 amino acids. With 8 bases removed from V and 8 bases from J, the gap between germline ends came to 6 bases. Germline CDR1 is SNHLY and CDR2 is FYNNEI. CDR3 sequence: CASGREKLFF. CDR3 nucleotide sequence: TGTGCCAGCGGGAGGGAAAAACTGTTTTTT.

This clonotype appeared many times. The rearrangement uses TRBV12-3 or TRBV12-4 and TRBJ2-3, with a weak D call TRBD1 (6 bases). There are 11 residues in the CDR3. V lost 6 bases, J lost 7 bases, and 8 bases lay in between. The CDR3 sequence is CASRRGNTQYF. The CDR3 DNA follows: TGTGCCAGCAGGAGGGGGAATACGCAGTATTTT.

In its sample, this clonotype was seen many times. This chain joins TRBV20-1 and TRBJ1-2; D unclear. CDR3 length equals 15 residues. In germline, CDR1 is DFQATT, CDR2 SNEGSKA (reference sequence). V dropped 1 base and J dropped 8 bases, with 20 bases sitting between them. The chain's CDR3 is CSARGVAVRIAGYTF. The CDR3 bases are TGCAGTGCTAGAGGGGTGGCAGTCAGAATCGCCGGCTACACCTTC.

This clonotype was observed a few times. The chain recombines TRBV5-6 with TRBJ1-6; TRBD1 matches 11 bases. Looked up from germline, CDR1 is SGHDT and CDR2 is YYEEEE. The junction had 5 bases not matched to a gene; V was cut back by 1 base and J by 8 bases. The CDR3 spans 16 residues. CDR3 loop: CASSLRGQGADSPLHF. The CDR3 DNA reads TGTGCCAGCAGCTTGAGAGGACAGGGGGCGGATTCACCCCTCCACTTT.

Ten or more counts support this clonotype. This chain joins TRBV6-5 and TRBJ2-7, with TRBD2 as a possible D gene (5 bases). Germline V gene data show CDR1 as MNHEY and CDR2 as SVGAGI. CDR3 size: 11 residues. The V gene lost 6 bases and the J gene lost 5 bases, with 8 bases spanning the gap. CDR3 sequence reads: CASSRGDEQYF. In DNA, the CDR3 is TGTGCCAGCAGCCGGGGTGACGAGCAGTACTTC.

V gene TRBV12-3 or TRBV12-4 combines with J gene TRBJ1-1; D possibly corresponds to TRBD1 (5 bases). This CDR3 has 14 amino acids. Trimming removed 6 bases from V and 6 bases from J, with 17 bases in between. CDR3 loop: CASRSTGTVPEAFF. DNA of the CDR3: TGTGCCAGCAGGTCTACAGGTACGGTGCCTGAAGCTTTCTTT.

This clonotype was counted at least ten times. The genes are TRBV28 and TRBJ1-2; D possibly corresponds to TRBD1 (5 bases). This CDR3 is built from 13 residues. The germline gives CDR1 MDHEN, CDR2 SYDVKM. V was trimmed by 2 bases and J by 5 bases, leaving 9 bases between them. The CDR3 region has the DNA TGTGCCAGCAGTTTAACATCAGGGTATGGCTACACCTTC. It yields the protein CASSLTSGYGYTF.

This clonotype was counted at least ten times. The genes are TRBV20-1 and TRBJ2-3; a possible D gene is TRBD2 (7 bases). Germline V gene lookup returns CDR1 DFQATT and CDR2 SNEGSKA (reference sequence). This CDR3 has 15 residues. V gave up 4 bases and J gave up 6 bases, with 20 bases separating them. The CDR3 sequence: CSANARRGPGDTQYF. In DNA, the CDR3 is TGCAGTGCTAATGCACGGCGGGGGCCGGGGGATACGCAGTATTTT.

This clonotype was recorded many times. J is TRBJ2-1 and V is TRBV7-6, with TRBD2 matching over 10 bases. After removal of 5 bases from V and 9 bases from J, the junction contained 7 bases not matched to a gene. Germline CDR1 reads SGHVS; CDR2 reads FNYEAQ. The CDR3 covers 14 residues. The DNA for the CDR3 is TGTGCCAGCAGCCAAAGCGGGGGGGCCCGTGAGCAGTTCTTC. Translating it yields CASSQSGGAREQFF.

The CDR3 nucleotides are TGTGCCTGGAGTGTAGGACACCCCACCGGGGAGCTGTTTTTT. This encodes CAWSVGHPTGELFF. The V and J genes are TRBV30 and TRBJ2-2; the D gene is possibly TRBD1 (5 bases). Germline CDR1 GTSNPN, CDR2 SVGIG (reference sequence). The CDR3 has 14 residues. V gave up 0 bases and J gave up 4 bases, with 9 bases separating them.